The 6 T cell receptor beta chains below come from one sample, sequenced in a study of shared clonotypes between healthy human individuals. Profiled with immunoSEQ multiplex PCR; TCRdb holds only in-frame clones, not every one. Of over a million clones listed, approximately 98% were seen once; the top ten hold roughly 0.45%. The sample comprised naive CD4+ T cells sorted from blood. As for subset: CD45RA+ positively selected. The receptors come from a man aged 30 to 45 in good health.

CDR3 bases: TGTGCCAGCAGCCCCCGGGCCCGCGAGCAGTACTTC. Its translation is CASSPRAREQYF. The chain combines TRBV5-6 with TRBJ2-7; no clear D. The CDR3 spans 12 residues. V dropped 4 bases and J dropped 6 bases, with 11 bases sitting between them. The germline gives CDR1 SGHDT, CDR2 YYEEEE.

The chain couples TRBV6-1 to TRBJ2-1; D may be TRBD1 (5 bases). The V gene lost 3 bases and the J gene lost 6 bases, with 15 bases spanning the gap. Germline V gene lookup returns CDR1 MNHNS and CDR2 SASEGT. There are 15 residues in the CDR3. CDR3: CASSENRLGGNEQFF. In DNA, the CDR3 is TGTGCCAGCAGTGAGAACAGGTTAGGTGGCAATGAGCAGTTCTTC.

This clone was counted once. The CDR3 nucleotides read TGTGCCAGCAGCTTAAACAGGGTGAACACTGAAGCTTTCTTT. This encodes CASSLNRVNTEAFF. The genes are TRBV11-2 and TRBJ1-1, with TRBD1 as a possible D gene (6 bases). CDR3 size: 14 residues. In germline, CDR1 is SGHAT, CDR2 FQNNGV. V gave up 2 bases and J gave up 0 bases, with 7 bases separating them.

CDR3 sequence: CASSGHNQPQHF. The CDR3 DNA reads TGCGCCAGCAGTGGTCACAATCAGCCCCAGCATTTT. This rearrangement joins TRBV10-2 to TRBJ1-5; D remains ambiguous. Per the germline V gene, CDR1 is WSHSY and CDR2 is SAAADI. V was trimmed by 4 bases and J by 3 bases, leaving 4 bases between them. The CDR3 loop spans 12 amino acids.

The table lists this clone with a count of one. The CDR3 nucleotides are TGTGCCAGCAGCGACAGACGGGGTGGCGAGCAGTACTTC. It codes for CASSDRRGGEQYF. The chain recombines TRBV7-6 with TRBJ2-7; the D gene could be TRBD1 or TRBD2 (5 bases each). The CDR3 totals 13 residues. Trimming took off 5 bases at V and 6 bases at J, with 14 bases between the two ends. From germline, CDR1 is SGHVS and CDR2 FNYEAQ.

V usage is TRBV29-1 and J usage is TRBJ1-1; unclear D gene. The length of the CDR3 is 12 residues. Germline V CDR1 and CDR2: SQVTM, ANQGSEA. V gave up 7 bases and J gave up 1 base, with 10 bases separating them. The CDR3 loop is CSALRANTEAFF. DNA of the CDR3: TGCAGCGCCTTGAGGGCGAACACTGAAGCTTTCTTT.